Listed below are T cell receptor beta chains from one sample, sequenced in a study of control samples from healthy donors and cancer patients. Clones were sequenced by immunoSEQ multiplex PCR, and TCRdb holds only the in-frame ones, with some missing. The repertoire has tens of thousands of clones, approximately 90% of them found once; the top ten carry around 15%. Sequenced: PBMCs. All receptors come from a man aged 50 to 60 with lung cancer. Both conserved end residues are part of each CDR3. A D gene is named only where the DNA matches it firmly. The size field is filled for only some rows; it gives once, few, many or a size class.

v_gene: TRBV7-2; abundance: .; d_gene: TRBD2; j_gene: TRBJ2-5; CDR3aa: CASSLNSGGPGETQYF; CDR3nt: TGTGCCAGCAGCTTAAATAGCGGGGGGCCGGGAGAGACCCAGTACTTC
v_gene: TRBV9; abundance: .; d_gene: .; j_gene: TRBJ1-1; CDR3aa: CASSPPGGRSNTEAFF; CDR3nt: TGTGCCAGCAGCCCCCCCGGGGGCAGGTCGAACACTGAAGCTTTCTTT
v_gene: TRBV27; abundance: .; d_gene: TRBD1; j_gene: TRBJ1-6; CDR3aa: CASSLSQGAYNSPLHF; CDR3nt: TGTGCCAGCAGTTTATCCCAGGGGGCTTATAATTCACCCCTCCACTTT
v_gene: TRBV7-2; abundance: .; d_gene: TRBD2; j_gene: TRBJ2-3; CDR3aa: CASSPGTSGGVADTQYF; CDR3nt: TGTGCCAGCAGCCCAGGGACTAGCGGGGGAGTCGCAGATACGCAGTATTTT
v_gene: TRBV7-4; abundance: .; d_gene: TRBD2; j_gene: TRBJ2-7; CDR3aa: CASSLGWRGTRLYEQYF; CDR3nt: TGTGCCAGCAGCTTAGGGTGGCGGGGGACTAGGCTCTACGAGCAGTACTTC
v_gene: TRBV19; abundance: .; d_gene: .; j_gene: TRBJ2-7; CDR3aa: CASSNKGLGSYEQYF; CDR3nt: TGTGCCAGTAGTAATAAGGGTCTGGGCTCCTACGAGCAGTACTTC
v_gene: TRBV7-2; abundance: .; d_gene: TRBD1; j_gene: TRBJ1-1; CDR3aa: CASSQDRGLWPEAFF; CDR3nt: TGTGCCAGCAGCCAGGACAGGGGGCTCTGGCCTGAAGCTTTCTTT
v_gene: TRBV9; abundance: .; d_gene: .; j_gene: TRBJ2-7; CDR3aa: CASSVDPVGRSSSYEQYF; CDR3nt: TGTGCCAGCAGCGTAGATCCCGTGGGGCGGTCGAGCTCCTACGAGCAGTACTTC
v_gene: TRBV5-1; abundance: .; d_gene: .; j_gene: TRBJ2-6; CDR3aa: CASSLQASGANVLTF; CDR3nt: TGCGCCAGCAGCTTGCAGGCCTCTGGGGCCAACGTCCTGACTTTC
v_gene: TRBV7-2; abundance: .; d_gene: .; j_gene: TRBJ2-1; CDR3aa: CASSLMYNEQFF; CDR3nt: TGTGCCAGCAGCTTAATGTACAATGAGCAGTTCTTC
v_gene: TRBV6-1; abundance: few; d_gene: .; j_gene: TRBJ2-1; CDR3aa: CASSDVMQGPGYEQFF; CDR3nt: TGTGCCAGCAGTGACGTCATGCAGGGTCCGGGCTATGAGCAGTTCTTC
v_gene: TRBV27; abundance: .; d_gene: .; j_gene: TRBJ2-1; CDR3aa: CASSGHGQFF; CDR3nt: TGTGCCAGCAGTGGACATGGACAGTTCTTC
v_gene: TRBV6-1; abundance: .; d_gene: .; j_gene: TRBJ1-1; CDR3aa: CASSWTAMNTEAFF; CDR3nt: TGTGCCAGCAGTTGGACAGCAATGAACACTGAAGCTTTCTTT
v_gene: TRBV20-1; abundance: .; d_gene: .; j_gene: TRBJ1-1; CDR3aa: CSAITEAFF; CDR3nt: TGCAGTGCTATCACTGAAGCTTTCTTT
v_gene: TRBV6-5; abundance: .; d_gene: TRBD1; j_gene: TRBJ2-5; CDR3aa: CASRVSTGGYETQYF; CDR3nt: TGTGCCAGCAGAGTATCGACAGGGGGTTACGAGACCCAGTACTTC
v_gene: TRBV7-3; abundance: .; d_gene: .; j_gene: TRBJ2-3; CDR3aa: CASSSDTKYTQYF; CDR3nt: TGTGCCAGCAGCTCGGACACGAAATATACGCAGTATTTT
v_gene: TRBV20-1; abundance: .; d_gene: .; j_gene: TRBJ2-3; CDR3aa: CSATPTDTQYF; CDR3nt: TGCAGTGCAACCCCCACAGATACGCAGTATTTT
v_gene: TRBV12-3/TRBV12-4; abundance: .; d_gene: .; j_gene: TRBJ1-1; CDR3aa: CASSRQAVEAFF; CDR3nt: TGTGCCAGCAGCCGACAGGCGGTTGAAGCTTTCTTT
v_gene: TRBV7-3; abundance: .; d_gene: TRBD1; j_gene: TRBJ1-2; CDR3aa: CASSLRLGQENYGYTF; CDR3nt: TGTGCCAGCAGCTTAAGATTGGGACAGGAAAACTATGGCTACACCTTC
v_gene: TRBV27; abundance: .; d_gene: TRBD1; j_gene: TRBJ1-6; CDR3aa: CATQLRTGNSPLHF; CDR3nt: TGTGCCACCCAACTCAGGACAGGGAATTCACCCCTCCACTTT
v_gene: TRBV5-1; abundance: .; d_gene: .; j_gene: TRBJ1-1; CDR3aa: CASSYEANTEAFF; CDR3nt: TGCGCCAGCAGCTACGAAGCGAACACTGAAGCTTTCTTT
v_gene: TRBV5-6; abundance: .; d_gene: TRBD1; j_gene: TRBJ2-1; CDR3aa: CASSLGQGGPYNEQFF; CDR3nt: TGTGCCAGCAGCTTGGGACAGGGGGGGCCTTACAATGAGCAGTTCTTC
v_gene: TRBV12-3/TRBV12-4; abundance: .; d_gene: .; j_gene: TRBJ2-7; CDR3aa: CASSSQGVGEQYF; CDR3nt: TGTGCCAGCAGTTCACAGGGAGTGGGCGAGCAGTACTTC
v_gene: TRBV12-5; abundance: .; d_gene: .; j_gene: TRBJ2-5; CDR3aa: CASGNRDEETQYF; CDR3nt: TGTGCTAGCGGTAACCGGGACGAAGAGACCCAGTACTTC
v_gene: TRBV28; abundance: .; d_gene: .; j_gene: TRBJ1-6; CDR3aa: CASSLADSYSPLHF; CDR3nt: TGTGCCAGCAGCCTCGCGGACAGCTATTCACCCCTCCACTTT
v_gene: TRBV11-1; abundance: once; d_gene: TRBD2; j_gene: TRBJ2-7; CDR3aa: CASSPTSGLDEQYF; CDR3nt: TGTGCCAGCAGCCCGACTAGCGGGTTAGACGAGCAGTACTTC
v_gene: TRBV5-5; abundance: .; d_gene: TRBD1; j_gene: TRBJ1-5; CDR3aa: CASSGGTGSYSNQPQHF; CDR3nt: TGTGCCAGCAGCGGCGGGACAGGCTCATATAGCAATCAGCCCCAGCATTTT
v_gene: TRBV5-5; abundance: .; d_gene: .; j_gene: TRBJ1-1; CDR3aa: CASSFEGAVTEAFF; CDR3nt: TGTGCCAGCAGCTTTGAAGGGGCGGTCACTGAAGCTTTCTTT
v_gene: TRBV6-2/TRBV6-3; abundance: .; d_gene: TRBD2; j_gene: TRBJ2-2; CDR3aa: CASSYGAGGYTGELFF; CDR3nt: TGTGCCAGCAGTTACGGAGCGGGGGGCTACACCGGGGAGCTGTTTTTT
v_gene: TRBV4-1; abundance: .; d_gene: TRBD2; j_gene: TRBJ2-5; CDR3aa: CASSLGPLAGEETQYF; CDR3nt: TGCGCCAGCAGTTTGGGACCTTTAGCGGGGGAAGAGACCCAGTACTTC
v_gene: TRBV19; abundance: .; d_gene: .; j_gene: TRBJ1-1; CDR3aa: CASSSRVGYTEAFF; CDR3nt: TGTGCCAGTAGTAGTCGTGTGGGCTACACTGAAGCTTTCTTT
v_gene: TRBV5-1; abundance: .; d_gene: .; j_gene: TRBJ1-5; CDR3aa: CASSLGNSNQPQHF; CDR3nt: TGCGCCAGCAGCTTGGGCAATAGCAATCAGCCCCAGCATTTT
v_gene: TRBV4-1; abundance: .; d_gene: .; j_gene: TRBJ1-2; CDR3aa: CASSQDSEVDYGYTF; CDR3nt: TGCGCCAGCAGCCAAGATTCGGAGGTTGACTATGGCTACACCTTC
v_gene: TRBV19; abundance: .; d_gene: .; j_gene: TRBJ2-3; CDR3aa: CASSPPSTDTQYF; CDR3nt: TGTGCCAGTAGTCCGCCTAGCACAGATACGCAGTATTTT
v_gene: TRBV1; abundance: .; d_gene: .; j_gene: TRBJ1-6; CDR3aa: CTSSHAGTGNSPLHF; CDR3nt: TGCACCAGCAGCCACGCCGGGACAGGAAATTCACCCCTCCACTTT
v_gene: TRBV11-2; abundance: .; d_gene: .; j_gene: TRBJ2-5; CDR3aa: CASSLSGRFQETQYF; CDR3nt: TGTGCCAGCAGCCTTTCAGGGCGGTTCCAGGAGACCCAGTACTTC
v_gene: TRBV19; abundance: .; d_gene: .; j_gene: TRBJ2-5; CDR3aa: CASSILGGETQYF; CDR3nt: TGTGCCAGTAGTATTCTGGGGGGAGAGACCCAGTACTTC
v_gene: TRBV18; abundance: once; d_gene: TRBD1; j_gene: TRBJ2-4; CDR3aa: CASSPGTGAKNIQYF; CDR3nt: TGTGCCAGCTCACCGGGGACAGGGGCCAAAAACATTCAGTACTTC
v_gene: TRBV5-1; abundance: .; d_gene: .; j_gene: TRBJ1-2; CDR3aa: CASSLAPDRGGGYTF; CDR3nt: TGCGCCAGCAGCTTGGCCCCCGACCGCGGCGGTGGCTACACCTTC
v_gene: TRBV7-7; abundance: .; d_gene: .; j_gene: TRBJ1-5; CDR3aa: CASSLREGQPQHF; CDR3nt: TGTGCTAGCAGCTTGAGGGAGGGTCAGCCCCAGCATTTT
v_gene: TRBV6-2/TRBV6-3; abundance: .; d_gene: .; j_gene: TRBJ2-3; CDR3aa: CASSYDGEGTDTQYF; CDR3nt: TGTGCCAGCAGTTACGACGGGGAGGGCACAGATACGCAGTATTTT
v_gene: TRBV5-1; abundance: .; d_gene: .; j_gene: TRBJ1-6; CDR3aa: CASRGGEDSPLHF; CDR3nt: TGCGCCAGCAGAGGAGGGGAAGATTCACCCCTCCACTTT
v_gene: TRBV7-2; abundance: few; d_gene: .; j_gene: TRBJ2-1; CDR3aa: CASSLQRREQFF; CDR3nt: TGTGCCAGCAGCTTACAAAGGAGGGAGCAGTTCTTC
v_gene: TRBV3-1/TRBV3-2; abundance: .; d_gene: TRBD1; j_gene: TRBJ2-7; CDR3aa: CASSHRDRPYEQYF; CDR3nt: TGTGCCAGCAGTCACCGGGACAGGCCTTACGAGCAGTACTTC
v_gene: TRBV19; abundance: .; d_gene: .; j_gene: TRBJ1-4; CDR3aa: CASSEQGAEKLFF; CDR3nt: TGTGCCAGTAGCGAACAGGGTGCTGAAAAACTGTTTTTT
v_gene: TRBV13; abundance: .; d_gene: .; j_gene: TRBJ1-2; CDR3aa: CASSRIDRSYGYTF; CDR3nt: TGTGCCAGCAGCCGGATAGACAGGAGCTATGGCTACACCTTC
v_gene: TRBV6-5; abundance: .; d_gene: .; j_gene: TRBJ1-3; CDR3aa: CASSRTAQPGNTIYF; CDR3nt: TGTGCCAGCAGTCGGACAGCCCAACCTGGAAACACCATATATTTT
v_gene: TRBV6-1; abundance: .; d_gene: .; j_gene: TRBJ1-2; CDR3aa: CASSETGLVYGYTF; CDR3nt: TGTGCCAGCAGTGAAACGGGCTTGGTCTATGGCTACACCTTC
v_gene: TRBV14; abundance: .; d_gene: .; j_gene: TRBJ2-3; CDR3aa: CASNGRSTDTQYF; CDR3nt: TGTGCCAGCAACGGACGGAGCACAGATACGCAGTATTTT
v_gene: TRBV11-1; abundance: .; d_gene: TRBD2; j_gene: TRBJ2-3; CDR3aa: CASSPRAGGEGDTQYF; CDR3nt: TGTGCCAGCAGCCCGAGGGCGGGGGGGGAGGGAGATACGCAGTATTTT
v_gene: TRBV6-6; abundance: .; d_gene: .; j_gene: TRBJ2-2; CDR3aa: CASQANTGELFF; CDR3nt: TGTGCCAGCCAAGCGAACACCGGGGAGCTGTTTTTT
v_gene: TRBV12-3/TRBV12-4; abundance: .; d_gene: .; j_gene: TRBJ2-3; CDR3aa: CASRTTDTQYF; CDR3nt: TGTGCCAGCAGGACCACAGATACGCAGTATTTT
v_gene: TRBV6-5; abundance: .; d_gene: TRBD1; j_gene: TRBJ2-7; CDR3aa: CASSYPDRGTYEQYF; CDR3nt: TGTGCCAGCAGTTACCCGGACAGGGGGACCTACGAGCAGTACTTC
v_gene: TRBV9; abundance: .; d_gene: .; j_gene: TRBJ1-1; CDR3aa: CASSVDEGTEAFF; CDR3nt: TGTGCCAGCAGCGTAGACGAGGGCACTGAAGCTTTCTTT